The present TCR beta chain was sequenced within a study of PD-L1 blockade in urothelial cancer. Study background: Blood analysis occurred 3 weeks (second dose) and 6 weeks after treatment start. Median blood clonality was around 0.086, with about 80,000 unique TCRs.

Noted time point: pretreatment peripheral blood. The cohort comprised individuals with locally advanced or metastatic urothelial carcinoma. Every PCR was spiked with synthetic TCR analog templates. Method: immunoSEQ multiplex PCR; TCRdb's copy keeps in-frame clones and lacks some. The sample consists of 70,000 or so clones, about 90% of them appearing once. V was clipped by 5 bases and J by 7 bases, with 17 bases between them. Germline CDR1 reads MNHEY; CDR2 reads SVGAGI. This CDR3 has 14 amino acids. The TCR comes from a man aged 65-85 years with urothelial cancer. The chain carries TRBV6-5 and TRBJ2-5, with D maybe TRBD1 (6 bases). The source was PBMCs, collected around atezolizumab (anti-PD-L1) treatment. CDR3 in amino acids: CASSATWGPRTQYF. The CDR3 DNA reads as TGTGCCAGCAGTGCAACTTGGGGGCCCAGGACCCAGTACTTC.